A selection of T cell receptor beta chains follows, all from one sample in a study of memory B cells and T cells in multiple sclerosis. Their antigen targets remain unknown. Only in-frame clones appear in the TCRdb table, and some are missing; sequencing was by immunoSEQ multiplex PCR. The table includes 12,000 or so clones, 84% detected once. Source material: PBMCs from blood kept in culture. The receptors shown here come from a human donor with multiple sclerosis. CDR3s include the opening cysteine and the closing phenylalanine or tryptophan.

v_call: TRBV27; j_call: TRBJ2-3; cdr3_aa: CASSSSRTSRSDTQYF
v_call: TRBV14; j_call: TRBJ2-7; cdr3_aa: CASSQVAGVYEQYF
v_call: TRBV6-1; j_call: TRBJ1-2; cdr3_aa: CASSEGQGPYGYTF
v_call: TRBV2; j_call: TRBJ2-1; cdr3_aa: CASSASGGVSRDEQFF
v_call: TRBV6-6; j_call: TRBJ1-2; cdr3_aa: CASSPGQGFQYTF
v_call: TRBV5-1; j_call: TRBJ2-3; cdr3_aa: CASSPGLAGVNTQYF
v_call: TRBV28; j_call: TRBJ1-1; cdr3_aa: CASSSLGEGTEAFF
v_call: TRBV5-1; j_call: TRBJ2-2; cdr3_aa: CATNLWGGETGELFF
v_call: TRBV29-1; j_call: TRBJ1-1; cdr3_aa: CSVPGTGGETEAFF
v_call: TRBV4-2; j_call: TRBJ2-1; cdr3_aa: CASSQDTSGNSYNEQFF
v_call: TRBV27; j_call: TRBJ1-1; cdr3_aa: CASSSSTGPEAFF
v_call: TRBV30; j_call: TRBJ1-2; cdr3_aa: CAWMRTEELSYGYTF
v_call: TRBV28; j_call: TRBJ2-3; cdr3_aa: CASSLGPSYGRVTSTDTQYF
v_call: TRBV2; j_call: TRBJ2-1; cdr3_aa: CASSSGPIAYNEQFF
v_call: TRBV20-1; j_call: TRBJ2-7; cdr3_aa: CSPWADEQYF
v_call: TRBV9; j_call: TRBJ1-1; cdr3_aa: CASSGALGSTEAFF
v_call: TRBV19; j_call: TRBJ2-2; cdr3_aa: CASSITGDTGELFF
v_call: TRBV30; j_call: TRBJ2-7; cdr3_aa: CAWSRGSSYEQYF
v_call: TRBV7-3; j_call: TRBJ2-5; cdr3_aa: CASSLVGGLETQYF
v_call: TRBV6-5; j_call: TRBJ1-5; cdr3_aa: CASSRGTGSQPQHF
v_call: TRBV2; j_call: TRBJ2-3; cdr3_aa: CASSGDREITSTDTQYF
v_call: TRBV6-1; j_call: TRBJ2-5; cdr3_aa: CASSVTNSRPETQYF
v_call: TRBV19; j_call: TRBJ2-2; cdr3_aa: CASSMALYDPSNTGELFF
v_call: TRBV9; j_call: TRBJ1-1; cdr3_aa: CASSVGAGRNTEAFF
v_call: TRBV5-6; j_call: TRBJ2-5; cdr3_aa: CASSFYSTYIPQYF
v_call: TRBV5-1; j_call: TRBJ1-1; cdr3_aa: CASSLESRGSEAFF
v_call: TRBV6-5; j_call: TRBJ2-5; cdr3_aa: CASREGVSIETQYF
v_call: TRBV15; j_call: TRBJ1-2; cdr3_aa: CATTKQGTYGYTF
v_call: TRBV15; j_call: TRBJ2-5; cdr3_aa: CATRWDREQETQYF
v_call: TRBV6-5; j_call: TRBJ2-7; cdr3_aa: CASSYSRWGGTEQYF
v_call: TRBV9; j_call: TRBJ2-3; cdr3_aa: CASSSGRGSDTQYF
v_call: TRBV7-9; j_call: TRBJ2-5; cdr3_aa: CASSLGLQRETQYF
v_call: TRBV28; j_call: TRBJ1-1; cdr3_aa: CASSWWGLNTEAFF
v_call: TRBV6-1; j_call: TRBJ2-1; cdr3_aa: CASSDIYGVSGSSYNEQFF
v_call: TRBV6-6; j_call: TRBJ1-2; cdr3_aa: CASSHRGVGYGYTF
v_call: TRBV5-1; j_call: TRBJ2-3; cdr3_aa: CASSLPEDTQYF
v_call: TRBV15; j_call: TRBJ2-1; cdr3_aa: CATSRESGSEQFF
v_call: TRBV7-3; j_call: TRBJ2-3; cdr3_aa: CASSLRGASTDTQYF
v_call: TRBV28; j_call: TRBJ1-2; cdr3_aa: CASSGLSFYGYTF
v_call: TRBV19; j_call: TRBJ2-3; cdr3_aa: CASSRGFLSTTDTQYF
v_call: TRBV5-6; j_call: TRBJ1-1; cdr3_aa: CASSSQDRANTEAFF
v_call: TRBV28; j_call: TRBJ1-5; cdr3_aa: CASRDRGVSNQPQHF
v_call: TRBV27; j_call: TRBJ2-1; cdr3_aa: CASRRVPFNEQFF
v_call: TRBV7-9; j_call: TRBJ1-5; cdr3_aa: CASSLAGVGSQPQHF
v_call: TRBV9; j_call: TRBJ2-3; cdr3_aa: CASSDGGGVSTDTQYF
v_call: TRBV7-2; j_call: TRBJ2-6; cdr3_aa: CASSHRASGANVLTF
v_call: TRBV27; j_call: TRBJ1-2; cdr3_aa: CARRQIWGYGYTF
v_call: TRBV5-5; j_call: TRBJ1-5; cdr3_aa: CASSFSGEGKPQHF
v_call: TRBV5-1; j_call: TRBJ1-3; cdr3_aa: CASSLDSVSGNTIYF
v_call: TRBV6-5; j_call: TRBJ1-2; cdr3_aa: CASSRQGAGNYGYTF
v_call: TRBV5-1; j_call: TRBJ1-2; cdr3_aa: CASSQSSKNYGYTF
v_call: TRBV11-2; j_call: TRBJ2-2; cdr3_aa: CASSFGQANTGELFF
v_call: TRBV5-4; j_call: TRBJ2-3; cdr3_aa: CASSPGQNTDTQYF
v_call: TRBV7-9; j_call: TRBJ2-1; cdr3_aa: CASSPGLAEPNEQFF